Sequencing of this T cell receptor (beta chain) was carried out in a study of human T cells and chemical hapten exposure (dated by TCRdb to the early 2020s). Background on the whole study: For sensitization, 2% DPC in acetone was applied to an approximately 2 cm by approximately 2 cm area of upper inner arm skin. Patients additionally received weekly therapeutic DPC doses to the scalp throughout the approximately 25-week study period. Patch testing on the upper back used Finn chambers containing 0.01% DPC, with scoring done after 6 days according to International Contact Dermatitis Research Group standards. Most of the patients in the cohort were female, and the cohort covered alopecia areata with under or over 50% scalp involvement, alopecia totalis and alopecia universalis. The libraries were sequenced as a pool, and the TCR yield per sample differed mostly because of small variations in library volumes within the pool. This study followed changes in the peripheral blood TCR repertoire in vivo during primary and secondary sensitization of alopecia patients to the hapten diphenylcyclopropenone (DPC). Blood samples were taken from patients before sensitization (week 0) and then at 2, 6 and about 24 weeks after DPC sensitization. Some 29 alopecia patients gave blood for TCR sequencing at one to four time points (pre-sensitization, 2, 6 and 24 weeks). General study outcomes and caveats: Significantly more large CDR3 similarity clusters were formed by expanded TCRs than by pre-sensitization or healthy control sets, consistent with antigen-driven responses. No change with DPC sensitization was found in the number of TCRs above 1 in 1000 frequency, and no evidence of global repertoire structure alterations was found. The number of PT1 expanded TCRs positively correlated with patch test score, significant at thresholds 8, 16 and 32 but not 4. Alopecia, a presumed autoimmune disease, was present in all patients, so the immune response of the patients might differ from that of healthy individuals. After repeated subsampling, the strength of the expansion versus patch-test correlation and the threshold at which it became significant changed.

The germline V end is reduced by 5 bases and the J end by 4 bases; junction bases left unmatched: 3. Via the germline V gene, CDR1 is MNHEY and CDR2 SVGEGT. Counted from cysteine to phenylalanine, this CDR3 has 14 amino acids. The entry retains the CDR3 DNA only, 42 bases that are in frame from base 1. Explained via the paper, the time point label denotes: patch test 2, 6 weeks after DPC sensitization. Taken with the paper, the label for treatment or condition translates to: therapeutic diphenylcyclopropenone sensitization with weekly scalp DPC. At each patch-test visit, blood was drawn before the patch test was applied. Patients were eligible if aged 18 to 70, diagnosed with alopecia and judged suitable for DPC therapy, and pregnant patients were excluded. Total RNA was isolated from unfractionated whole blood collected in Tempus Blood RNA tubes. About this clonotype: Its antigen target is currently unknown. Base qualities are not recorded, but no much larger clone differs from it by a single base.

Libraries were prepared through RACE. TCRdb records NextSeq 500 as the sequencer. During library preparation, unique molecular identifiers were attached to individual cDNA molecules so that TCRs could be counted quantitatively and reproducibly. For every blood RNA sample, sequencing covered both the TCR alpha and TCR beta chains. In the authors' own workflow: A median of about 89,000 TCRs per sample was observed, with a range of roughly 20,000 to 750,000. The Decombinator software suite was used to annotate the V, J and CDR3 of the TCR reads. Every sample was subsampled to the same number of TCRs (28,000) for the PS versus PT1 abundance plots. TCRs were defined as expanded if absent before sensitization and observed at least eight times at the 2-week time point. The raw public data were reprocessed by TCRdb itself: fastp quality trimming at Q25, MiXCR clonotype calling, in-frame beta chains only. CDR3 protein duplicates are merged, each entry listing the most common genes and DNA. These V and J calls are TCRdb output, not the study's own analysis. In this sample the table shows 360,000 or so distinct CDR3 sequences, about 6% of which occur a single time. Around 6.1% of the sample belongs to the ten largest clones.

The source of this sequence is a young woman with alopecia areata. Some clones in this sample may be carry-over from other donors' samples. This chain joins TRBV6-2 or TRBV6-3 to TRBJ2-3, and 10 junctional nucleotides match TRBD1. The input for sequencing was whole blood, taken in connection with sensitization to the hapten diphenylcyclopropenone (DPC). The encoded CDR3 is CASSRQGAPDTQYF. The DNA is TGTGCCAGCAGTCGACAGGGGGCCCCAGATACGCAGTATTTT.